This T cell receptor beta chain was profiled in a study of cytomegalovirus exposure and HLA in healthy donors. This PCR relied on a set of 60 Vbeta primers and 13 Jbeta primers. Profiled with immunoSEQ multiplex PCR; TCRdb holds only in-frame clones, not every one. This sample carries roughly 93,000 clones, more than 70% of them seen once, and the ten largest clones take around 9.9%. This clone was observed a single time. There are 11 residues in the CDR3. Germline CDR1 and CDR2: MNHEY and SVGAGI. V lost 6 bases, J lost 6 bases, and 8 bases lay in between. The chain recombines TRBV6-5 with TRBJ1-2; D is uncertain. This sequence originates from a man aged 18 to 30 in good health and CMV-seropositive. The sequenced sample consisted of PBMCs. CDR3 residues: CASRTRDGYTF. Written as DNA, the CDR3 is TGTGCCAGCAGAACCCGCGATGGCTACACCTTC.